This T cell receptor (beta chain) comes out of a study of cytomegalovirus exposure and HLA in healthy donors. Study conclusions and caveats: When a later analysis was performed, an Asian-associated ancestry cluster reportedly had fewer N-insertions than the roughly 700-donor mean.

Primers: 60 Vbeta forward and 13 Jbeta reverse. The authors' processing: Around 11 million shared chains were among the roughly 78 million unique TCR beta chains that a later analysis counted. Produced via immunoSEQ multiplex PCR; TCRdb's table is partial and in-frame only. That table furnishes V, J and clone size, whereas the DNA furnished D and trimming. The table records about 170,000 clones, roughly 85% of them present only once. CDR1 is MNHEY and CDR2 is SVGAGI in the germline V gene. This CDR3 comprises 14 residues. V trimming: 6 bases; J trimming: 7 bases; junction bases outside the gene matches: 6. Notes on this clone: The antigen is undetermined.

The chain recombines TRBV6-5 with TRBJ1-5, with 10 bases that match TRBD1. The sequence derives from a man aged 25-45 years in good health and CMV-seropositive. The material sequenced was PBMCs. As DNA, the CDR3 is TGTGCCAGCAGCCCGGACAGGGGGGCCCAGCCCCAGCATTTT. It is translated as CASSPDRGAQPQHF.